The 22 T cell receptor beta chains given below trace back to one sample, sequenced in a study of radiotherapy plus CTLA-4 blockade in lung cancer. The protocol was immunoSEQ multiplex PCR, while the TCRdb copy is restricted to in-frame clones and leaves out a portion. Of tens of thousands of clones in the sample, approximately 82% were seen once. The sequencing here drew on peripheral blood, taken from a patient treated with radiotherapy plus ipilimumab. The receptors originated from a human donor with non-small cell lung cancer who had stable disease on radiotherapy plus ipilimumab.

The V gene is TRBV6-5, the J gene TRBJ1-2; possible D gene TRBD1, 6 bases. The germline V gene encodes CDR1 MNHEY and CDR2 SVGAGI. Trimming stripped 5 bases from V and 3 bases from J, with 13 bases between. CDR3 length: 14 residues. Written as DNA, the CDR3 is TGTGCCAGCAGTGAAGGGGCAGGGGACTATGGCTACACCTTC. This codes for CASSEGAGDYGYTF.

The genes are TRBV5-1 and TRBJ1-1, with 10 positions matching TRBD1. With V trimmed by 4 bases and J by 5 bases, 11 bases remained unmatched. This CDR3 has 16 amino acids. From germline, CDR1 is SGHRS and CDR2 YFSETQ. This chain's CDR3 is CASSLGQGVSSTEAFF. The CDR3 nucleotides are TGCGCCAGCAGCCTTGGACAGGGGGTATCGTCAACTGAAGCTTTCTTT.

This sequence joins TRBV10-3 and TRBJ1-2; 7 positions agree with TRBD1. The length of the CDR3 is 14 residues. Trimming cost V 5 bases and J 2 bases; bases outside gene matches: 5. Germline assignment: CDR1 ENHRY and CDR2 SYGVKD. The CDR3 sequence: CAISIRDSNYGYTF. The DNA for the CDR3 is TGTGCCATCAGTATCCGGGACAGCAACTATGGCTACACCTTC.

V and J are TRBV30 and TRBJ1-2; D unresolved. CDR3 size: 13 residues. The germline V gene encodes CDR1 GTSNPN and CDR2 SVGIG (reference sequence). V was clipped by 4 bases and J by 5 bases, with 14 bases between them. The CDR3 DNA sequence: TGTGCCTGGATCCCGGACCGAACTTATGGCTACACCTTC. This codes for CAWIPDRTYGYTF.

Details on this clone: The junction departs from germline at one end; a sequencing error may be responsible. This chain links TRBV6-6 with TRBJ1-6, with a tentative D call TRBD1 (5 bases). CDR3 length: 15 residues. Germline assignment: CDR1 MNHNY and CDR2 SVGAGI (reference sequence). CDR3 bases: TGTGCCAGCAGTAACTCCGGGACGGCAAATTCACCCCTCCACTTT. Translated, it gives CASSNSGTANSPLHF.

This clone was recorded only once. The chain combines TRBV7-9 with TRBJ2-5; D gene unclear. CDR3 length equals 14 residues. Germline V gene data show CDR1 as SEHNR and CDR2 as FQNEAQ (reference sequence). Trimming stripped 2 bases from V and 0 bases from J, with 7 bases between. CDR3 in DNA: TGTGCCAGCAGCTTACACAGAAACCAAGAGACCCAGTACTTC. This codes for CASSLHRNQETQYF.

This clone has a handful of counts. The CDR3 sequence: CASSVGTYNEQFF. DNA of the CDR3: TGTGCCAGCAGCGTAGGTACCTACAATGAGCAGTTCTTC. V is TRBV9 and J is TRBJ2-1; D not certain. The CDR3 sequence is 13 residues long. Trimming left V 0 bases short and J 2 bases short, with 3 bases between. The germline V gene encodes CDR1 SGDLS and CDR2 YYNGEE.

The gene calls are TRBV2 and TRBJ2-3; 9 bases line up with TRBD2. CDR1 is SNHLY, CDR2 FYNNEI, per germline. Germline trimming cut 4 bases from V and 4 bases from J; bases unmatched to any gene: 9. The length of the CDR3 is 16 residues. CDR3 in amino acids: CASSGTSEGEADTQYF. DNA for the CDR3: TGTGCCAGCAGTGGGACTAGCGAGGGAGAGGCAGATACGCAGTATTTT.

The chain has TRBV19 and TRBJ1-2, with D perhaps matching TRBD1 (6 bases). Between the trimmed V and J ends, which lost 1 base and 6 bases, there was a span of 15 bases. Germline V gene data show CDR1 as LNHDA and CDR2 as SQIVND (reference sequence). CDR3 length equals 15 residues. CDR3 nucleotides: TGTGCCAGTAGTATAGTTACAGGGTTGGAGGATGGCTACACCTTC. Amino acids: CASSIVTGLEDGYTF. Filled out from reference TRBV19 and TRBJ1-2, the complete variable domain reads DGGITQSPKYLFRKEGQNVTLSCEQNLNHDAMYWYRQDPGQGLRLIYYSQIVNDFQKGDIAEGYSVSREKKESFPLTVTSAQKNPTAFYLCASSIVTGLEDGYTFGSGTRLTVV.

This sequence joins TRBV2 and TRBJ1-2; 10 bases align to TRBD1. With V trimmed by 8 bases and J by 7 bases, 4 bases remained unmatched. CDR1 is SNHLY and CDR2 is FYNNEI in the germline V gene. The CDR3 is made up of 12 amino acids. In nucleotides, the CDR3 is TGTGCCAGCGGTGGACAGGGGGGTGGCTACACCTTC. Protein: CASGGQGGGYTF.

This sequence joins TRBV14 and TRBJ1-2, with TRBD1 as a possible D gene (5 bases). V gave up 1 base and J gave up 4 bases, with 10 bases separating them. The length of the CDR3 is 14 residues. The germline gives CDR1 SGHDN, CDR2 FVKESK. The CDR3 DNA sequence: TGTGCCAGCAGCCAAGCTGGGACCTTCTATGGCTACACCTTC. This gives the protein CASSQAGTFYGYTF.

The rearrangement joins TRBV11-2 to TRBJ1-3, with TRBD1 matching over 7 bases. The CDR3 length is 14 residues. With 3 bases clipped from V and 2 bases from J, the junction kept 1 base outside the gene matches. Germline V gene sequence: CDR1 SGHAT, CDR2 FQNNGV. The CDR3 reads CASSFTGAGNTIYF. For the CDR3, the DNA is TGTGCCAGCAGCTTTACAGGGGCTGGAAACACCATATATTTT.

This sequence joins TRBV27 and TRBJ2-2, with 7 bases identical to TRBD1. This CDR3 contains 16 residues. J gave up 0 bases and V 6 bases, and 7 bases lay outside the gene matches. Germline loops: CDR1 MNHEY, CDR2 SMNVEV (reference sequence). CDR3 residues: CASRPHRGPNTGELFF. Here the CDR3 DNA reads TGTGCCAGCAGGCCCCACAGGGGACCGAACACCGGGGAGCTGTTTTTT.

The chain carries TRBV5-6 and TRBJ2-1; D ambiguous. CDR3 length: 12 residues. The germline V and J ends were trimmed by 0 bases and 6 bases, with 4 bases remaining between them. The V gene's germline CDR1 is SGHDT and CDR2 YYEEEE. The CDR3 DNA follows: TGTGCCAGCAGCTTGGTCCCCAATGAGCAGTTCTTC. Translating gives CASSLVPNEQFF.

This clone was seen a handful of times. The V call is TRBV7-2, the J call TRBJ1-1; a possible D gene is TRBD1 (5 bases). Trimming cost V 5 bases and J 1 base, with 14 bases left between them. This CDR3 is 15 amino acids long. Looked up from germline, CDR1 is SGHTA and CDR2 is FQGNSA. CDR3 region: CASSPHQGANTEAFF. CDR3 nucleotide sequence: TGTGCCAGCAGCCCACATCAGGGCGCGAACACTGAAGCTTTCTTT.

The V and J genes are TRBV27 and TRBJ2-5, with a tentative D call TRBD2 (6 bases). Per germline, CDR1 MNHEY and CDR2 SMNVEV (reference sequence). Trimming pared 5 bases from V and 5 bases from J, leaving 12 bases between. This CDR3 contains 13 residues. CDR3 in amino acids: CASSGTSRETQYF. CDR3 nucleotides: TGTGCCAGCAGTGGGACTTCCAGGGAGACCCAGTACTTC.

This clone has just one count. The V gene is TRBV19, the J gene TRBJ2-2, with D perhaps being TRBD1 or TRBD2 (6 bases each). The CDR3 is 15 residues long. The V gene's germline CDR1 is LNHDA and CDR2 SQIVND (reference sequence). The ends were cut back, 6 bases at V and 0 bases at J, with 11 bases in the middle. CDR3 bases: TGTGCCAGTAGGAGGGGGGAGTCGAACACCGGGGAGCTGTTTTTT. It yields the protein CASRRGESNTGELFF.

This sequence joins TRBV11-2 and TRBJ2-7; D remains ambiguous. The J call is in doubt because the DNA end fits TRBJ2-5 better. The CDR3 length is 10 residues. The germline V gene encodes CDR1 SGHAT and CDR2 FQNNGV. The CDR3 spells CASSQETQYF. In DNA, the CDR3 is TGTGCCAGCAGCCAAGAGACCCAGTACTTC.

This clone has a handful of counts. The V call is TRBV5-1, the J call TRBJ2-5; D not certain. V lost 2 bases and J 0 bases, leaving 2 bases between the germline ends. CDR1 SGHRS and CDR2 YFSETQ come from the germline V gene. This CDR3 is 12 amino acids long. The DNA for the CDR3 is TGCGCCAGCAGCTTCTACCAAGAGACCCAGTACTTC. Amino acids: CASSFYQETQYF.

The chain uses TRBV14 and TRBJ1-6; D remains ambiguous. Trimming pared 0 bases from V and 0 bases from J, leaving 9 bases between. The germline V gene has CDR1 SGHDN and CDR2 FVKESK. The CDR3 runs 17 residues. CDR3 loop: CASSQDGQLSYNSPLHF. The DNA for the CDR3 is TGTGCCAGCAGCCAAGATGGGCAGCTCTCCTATAATTCACCCCTCCACTTT.

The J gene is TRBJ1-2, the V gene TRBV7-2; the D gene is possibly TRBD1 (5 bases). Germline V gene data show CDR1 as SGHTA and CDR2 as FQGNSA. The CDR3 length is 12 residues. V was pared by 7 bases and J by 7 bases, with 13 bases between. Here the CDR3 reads CASTQGFAGYTF. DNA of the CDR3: TGTGCCAGCACCCAGGGCTTTGCTGGCTACACCTTC.

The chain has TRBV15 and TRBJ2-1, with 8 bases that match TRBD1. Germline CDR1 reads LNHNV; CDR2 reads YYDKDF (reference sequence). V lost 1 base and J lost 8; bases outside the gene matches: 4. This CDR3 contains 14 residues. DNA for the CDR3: TGTGCCACCAGCAGAGGATCAGGGGGCGATGAGCAGTTCTTC. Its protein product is CATSRGSGGDEQFF.